A single sample is the source of the 14 T cell receptor beta chains below, sequenced in a study of cytomegalovirus exposure and HLA in healthy donors. Vbeta (60) and Jbeta (13) primers were used in the PCR. Only in-frame clones appear in the TCRdb table, and some are missing; sequencing was by immunoSEQ multiplex PCR. The sample includes tens of thousands of clones, less than 85% of them seen just once. Sequenced input: PBMCs. The receptors were sampled from a woman in her 30s in good health and CMV-seropositive.

The count of this clone is one. The chain couples TRBV6-1 to TRBJ1-2; D is ambiguous. The V gene's germline CDR1 is MNHNS and CDR2 SASEGT. The V gene lost 2 bases and the J gene lost 4 bases, with 8 bases spanning the gap. The CDR3 length is 13 residues. The DNA for the CDR3 is TGTGCCAGCAGTGAATATCTAGGCTATGGCTACACCTTC. It translates to CASSEYLGYGYTF.

V and J are TRBV5-6 and TRBJ2-1; 7 positions agree with TRBD2. This CDR3 contains 16 residues. Trimming cost V 5 bases and J 5 bases; bases outside gene matches: 13. Looked up from germline, CDR1 is SGHDT and CDR2 is YYEEEE. CDR3 nucleotide sequence: TGTGCCAGCAGACCTGTTGGGGGGGGTTCGGACAATGAGCAGTTCTTC. Translated, it gives CASRPVGGGSDNEQFF.

This clone was recorded once. This chain uses TRBV18 with TRBJ2-5, with TRBD1 matching over 7 bases. CDR1 KGHSH and CDR2 LQKENI come from the germline V gene. This CDR3 is built from 13 residues. The V and J ends lost 5 bases and 4 bases, in that order; junction bases with no gene match: 4. The CDR3 here is CASSMGQSETQYF. The CDR3 DNA follows: TGTGCCAGCTCAATGGGACAGTCAGAGACCCAGTACTTC.

This chain joins TRBV7-9 and TRBJ1-2; TRBD1 might be the D (6 bases). The CDR3 loop spans 14 amino acids. Trimming removed 5 bases at V and 4 bases at J, with 14 bases between. Germline CDR1 reads SEHNR; CDR2 reads FQNEAQ (reference sequence). The CDR3 spells CASSPRQGLYGYTF. Here the CDR3 DNA reads TGTGCCAGCAGCCCCCGGCAGGGGCTCTATGGCTACACCTTC. The full variable domain, in which reference TRBV7-9 and TRBJ1-2 provide the parts outside the CDR3, is DTGVSQNPRHKITKRGQNVTFRCDPISEHNRLYWYRQTLGQGPEFLTYFQNEAQLEKSRLLSDRFSAERPKGSFSTLEIQRTEQGDSAMYLCASSPRQGLYGYTFGSGTRLTVV.

This chain connects TRBV2 to TRBJ1-3; TRBD1 matches 9 bases. The CDR3 covers 16 residues. Trimming took 8 bases from V and 4 from J; bases not matched to a gene: 12. Germline V gene lookup returns CDR1 SNHLY and CDR2 FYNNEI. CDR3 in DNA: TGTGCCAGCGCAGAACAGGGGGCGCTTTCCGGAAACACCATATATTTT. Its protein is CASAEQGALSGNTIYF. Filled out from reference TRBV2 and TRBJ1-3, the complete variable domain reads EPEVTQTPSHQVTQMGQEVILRCVPISNHLYFYWYRQILGQKVEFLVSFYNNEISEKSEIFDDQFSVERPDGSNFTLKIRSTKLEDSAMYFCASAEQGALSGNTIYFGEGSWLTVV.

This rearrangement joins TRBV21-1 to TRBJ1-1; TRBD1, the table's D call, was not compared with the DNA. TRBV21-1 is a pseudogene. The CDR3 runs 17 residues. The CDR3 DNA follows: TGTGCCACCGCGGTGGTCTTACAGGGGGCGATGAACACTGAAGCTTTCTTT. Protein: CATAVVLQGAMNTEAFF.

The chain joins TRBV21-1 to TRBJ2-7; TRBD2, the table's D call, lacks a check against the DNA. TRBV21-1 is noted as a pseudogene. The CDR3 totals 16 residues. In nucleotides, the CDR3 is TGTGCCAGCAGCAAAGACGAGCGGGGGAGCTCCTACGAGCAGTACTTC. It is translated as CASSKDERGSSYEQYF.

This rearrangement joins TRBV27 to TRBJ1-1, with D possibly matching TRBD1 (6 bases). The CDR3 loop spans 14 amino acids. V was pared by 3 bases and J by 3 bases, with 11 bases between. CDR1 is MNHEY and CDR2 is SMNVEV in the germline V gene (reference sequence). The CDR3 sequence is CASSFWGQDTEAFF. The CDR3 nucleotides are TGTGCCAGCAGTTTTTGGGGGCAGGACACTGAAGCTTTCTTT.

The V gene is TRBV28, the J gene TRBJ2-7, with D unclear. V lost 5 bases and J lost 2, with 7 bases in between. CDR3 length equals 12 residues. Germline values: CDR1 MDHEN, CDR2 SYDVKM. The CDR3 DNA follows: TGTGCCAGCAGTCCTCTACCCTACGAGCAGTACTTC. Its protein is CASSPLPYEQYF.

The chain combines TRBV6-5 with TRBJ2-5; maybe TRBD2 (6 bases). V was trimmed by 6 bases and J by 5 bases, leaving 19 bases between them. Germline CDR1 is MNHEY and CDR2 is SVGAGI. The CDR3 covers 15 residues. The DNA for the CDR3 is TGTGCCAGCAGGCCGAGGGGACTGAGTGTTGAGACCCAGTACTTC. Protein sequence: CASRPRGLSVETQYF.

The chain combines TRBV4-2 with TRBJ2-1; tentative D call: TRBD2 (5 bases). This CDR3 is 15 amino acids long. Trimming removed 3 bases from V and 3 bases from J, with 12 bases in between. Looked up from germline, CDR1 is LGHNA and CDR2 is YNFKEQ. Here the CDR3 DNA reads TGTGCCAGCAGCCAGGGCTCAGCGGACTACAATGAGCAGTTCTTC. Residues: CASSQGSADYNEQFF.

The V gene is TRBV18, the J gene TRBJ1-1; D not resolved. The CDR3 is 12 residues long. Germline CDR1 reads KGHSH; CDR2 reads LQKENI. V was trimmed by 6 bases and J by 4 bases, leaving 9 bases between them. CDR3 residues: CASSPISTEAFF. The CDR3 DNA follows: TGTGCCAGCTCCCCAATTAGCACTGAAGCTTTCTTT. Looking up the rest from reference TRBV18 and TRBJ1-1 gives the full variable domain: NAGVMQNPRHLVRRRGQEARLRCSPMKGHSHVYWYRQLPEEGLKFMVYLQKENIIDESGMPKERFSAEFPKEGPSILRIQQVVRGDSAAYFCASSPISTEAFFGQGTRLTVV.

In its sample, this clone was seen once. The rearrangement joins TRBV28 to TRBJ2-1; 12 positions agree with TRBD2. The CDR3 totals 19 residues. V shed 5 bases and J 2 bases; nucleotides not matched to a gene: 13. Germline V gene data show CDR1 as MDHEN and CDR2 as SYDVKM. The CDR3 sequence: CASSHGTGLAGLTYNEQFF. For the CDR3, the DNA is TGTGCCAGCAGTCATGGGACCGGACTAGCGGGGCTTACCTACAATGAGCAGTTCTTC.

The CDR3 nucleotides read TGTGCTAGTGGCCCTAGGGGGTCTGGGGCCAACGTCCTGACTTTC. It translates to CASGPRGSGANVLTF. This chain uses TRBV12-5 with TRBJ2-6, with D perhaps TRBD1 (6 bases). The V end was cut by 6 bases, the J end by 1 base, with 10 bases between. CDR1 and CDR2 (germline): LGHNT, FRNRAP. The length of the CDR3 is 15 residues.